The 13 T cell receptor beta chains reported below all come from one sample, sequenced in a study of vaccination effects on CD4 cells after COVID-19. After expansion with viral peptide pools in the ViraFEST assay, antigen-specific CD4+ T cells were sequenced. Scientists isolated CD4+ T cells after a roughly 9-day culture period ended. Vaccination of participants consisted of two doses of either the BNT162b2 or mRNA-1273 vaccine. Sequencing was performed with immunoSEQ multiplex PCR; in TCRdb, only in-frame clones are kept and a portion is missing. The profile shows roughly 41,000 clones, 65% to 75% of them singletons. These receptors have no known antigen. The sample was CD4+ T cells from PBMCs cultured with HCoV-OC43 spike peptides, taken after COVID-19 vaccination. Subset meaning: HCoV-OC43 spike overlapping peptide pool stimulation. The source is a human donor who received a COVID-19 vaccine.

The chain has TRBV19 and TRBJ1-1; D is unresolved. Trimming removed 7 bases from V and 6 bases from J, with 9 bases in between. CDR1 is LNHDA and CDR2 is SQIVND in the germline V gene (reference sequence). This CDR3 comprises 11 residues. The CDR3 is CASNREAEAFF. Here the CDR3 DNA reads TGTGCCAGTAATCGGGAGGCTGAAGCTTTCTTT. Supplemented by reference TRBV19 and TRBJ1-1, the full variable domain reads DGGITQSPKYLFRKEGQNVTLSCEQNLNHDAMYWYRQDPGQGLRLIYYSQIVNDFQKGDIAEGYSVSREKKESFPLTVTSAQKNPTAFYLCASNREAEAFFGQGTRLTVV.

J is TRBJ1-1 and V is TRBV6-6, with unresolved D. Germline V lookup: CDR1 MNHNY, CDR2 SVGAGI (reference sequence). The V end lost 7 bases, the J end lost 6 bases, and 18 bases lay between the germline ends. The CDR3 runs 14 residues. In DNA, the CDR3 is TGTGCCAGCATAGGAGCACAAGCCGGGGCTGAAGCTTTCTTT. Translating it yields CASIGAQAGAEAFF.

This chain connects TRBV2 to TRBJ1-2; 10 nucleotides match TRBD1. This CDR3 is built from 13 residues. The ends lost 7 bases at V and 7 bases at J; junction bases unmatched: 6. The V gene's germline CDR1 is SNHLY and CDR2 FYNNEI. CDR3 in DNA: TGTGCCAGCAAGGACAGGGGGTTACTTGGCTACACCTTC. It codes for CASKDRGLLGYTF.

The chain recombines TRBV12-5 with TRBJ2-1; D gene unclear. Germline values: CDR1 LGHNT, CDR2 FRNRAP. The CDR3 sequence is 11 residues long. V lost 6 bases and J lost 6, with 6 bases in between. CDR3 nucleotides: TGTGCTAGTGGGACATTCAATGAGCAGTTCTTC. This codes for CASGTFNEQFF.

This rearrangement joins TRBV5-1 to TRBJ1-1, with D tentatively TRBD1 (6 bases). V was pared by 1 base and J by 6 bases, with 16 bases between. Germline lookup yields CDR1 SGHRS and CDR2 YFSETQ. The CDR3 is 15 residues long. CDR3: CASSLSVGGSPEAFF. CDR3 DNA sequence: TGCGCCAGCAGCTTGTCTGTGGGGGGCTCGCCTGAAGCTTTCTTT.

This chain joins TRBV7-6 and TRBJ2-1; tentative D call: TRBD2 (7 bases). With 4 bases removed from V and 0 bases from J, the gap between germline ends came to 22 bases. Per the germline V gene, CDR1 is SGHVS and CDR2 is FNYEAQ. The CDR3 is 19 residues long. As DNA, the CDR3 is TGTGCCAGCAGCTCTTTAGGGGGAGCGGGAACGGTCTCCTACAATGAGCAGTTCTTC. The encoded protein is CASSSLGGAGTVSYNEQFF. Full variable domain (rest looked up from reference TRBV7-6 and TRBJ2-1): GAGVSQSPRYKVTKRGQDVALRCDPISGHVSLYWYRQALGQGPEFLTYFNYEAQQDKSGLPNDRFSAERPEGSISTLTIQRTEQRDSAMYRCASSSLGGAGTVSYNEQFFGPGTRLTVL.

The rearrangement links TRBV11-3 to TRBJ1-6; 8 bases fit TRBD1. Germline V lookup: CDR1 SGHNT, CDR2 YENEEA. The CDR3 totals 14 residues. V lost 3 bases to trimming and J lost 6 bases; unmatched junction nucleotides: 1. The CDR3 here is CASSFQGANSPLHF. CDR3 DNA sequence: TGTGCCAGCAGCTTTCAGGGGGCTAATTCACCCCTCCACTTT. Combining the CDR3 with reference TRBV11-3 and TRBJ1-6 gives the whole variable domain EAGVVQSPRYKIIEKKQPVAFWCNPISGHNTLYWYLQNLGQGPELLIRYENEEAVDDSQLPKDRFSAERLKGVDSTLKIQPAELGDSAVYLCASSFQGANSPLHFGNGTRLTVT.

CDR3 DNA: TGTGCCAGCAGCCCCAACCCGCAAATCCAGGGGAACGGCTACACCTTC. This encodes CASSPNPQIQGNGYTF. V is TRBV5-5 and J is TRBJ1-2; D might be TRBD1 (6 bases). This CDR3 region has 16 residues. The V end was cut by 4 bases, the J end by 8 bases, with 24 bases between. Germline V gene lookup returns CDR1 SGHKS and CDR2 YYEKEE (reference sequence). The entire variable domain, with the rest obtained from reference TRBV5-5 and TRBJ1-2, is as follows: DAGVTQSPTHLIKTRGQQVTLRCSPISGHKSVSWYQQVLGQGPQFIFQYYEKEERGRGNFPDRFSARQFPNYSSELNVNALLLGDSALYLCASSPNPQIQGNGYTFGSGTRLTVV.

This clone was seen only once. The genes are TRBV6-5 and TRBJ1-2, with 12 nucleotides matching TRBD1. The CDR3 has 15 amino acids. V was pared by 6 bases and J by 7 bases, with 9 bases of the junction left unmatched. Germline V lookup: CDR1 MNHEY, CDR2 SVGAGI. CDR3 sequence reads: CASRRGGQGASGYTF. Here the CDR3 DNA reads TGTGCCAGCAGAAGAGGGGGACAGGGGGCTAGTGGCTACACCTTC.

This chain links TRBV6-5 with TRBJ1-2; perhaps TRBD1 as D (5 bases). This CDR3 contains 14 residues. V gave up 8 bases and J gave up 4 bases, with 17 bases separating them. CDR1 and CDR2 from the germline V gene are MNHEY and SVGAGI. This chain's CDR3 is CASRPGGTTYGYTF. The CDR3 DNA sequence: TGTGCCAGCCGACCAGGCGGGACTACCTATGGCTACACCTTC.

V usage is TRBV27 and J usage is TRBJ2-7; D is possibly TRBD2 (6 bases). Germline V gives CDR1 MNHEY, CDR2 SMNVEV (reference sequence). This CDR3 contains 14 residues. Trimming removed 5 bases at V and 2 bases at J, with 13 bases between. As DNA, the CDR3 is TGTGCCAGCAGTAGCCGGGGAGGACCCTACGAGCAGTACTTC. The encoded protein is CASSSRGGPYEQYF.

This clone has just one count. The rearrangement links TRBV27 to TRBJ1-2; D remains ambiguous. This CDR3 is built from 13 residues. Looked up from germline, CDR1 is MNHEY and CDR2 is SMNVEV (reference sequence). Trimming took off 7 bases at V and 5 bases at J, with 14 bases between the two ends. The CDR3: CASTRQIGYGYTF. The CDR3, as DNA: TGTGCCAGCACCCGACAAATAGGATATGGCTACACCTTC.

The chain couples TRBV10-3 to TRBJ2-2; 8 bases agree with TRBD2. Germline CDR1 is ENHRY and CDR2 is SYGVKD. V trimming: 8 bases; J trimming: 6 bases; junction bases outside the gene matches: 5. This CDR3 contains 13 residues. The CDR3 sequence: CAIAGGGSGELFF. The DNA for the CDR3 is TGTGCCATCGCGGGGGGCGGGTCCGGGGAGCTGTTTTTT.